This passage covers 32 T cell receptor beta chains from one sample sequenced in a study of T cells in Graves' hyperthyroidism and ophthalmopathy. It was RNA transcripts that yielded the amplified TCR beta CDR3 regions. During a first-round RT-PCR of the TCR CDR3, the HTBI primer set was used. TCRdb analysed the multiplex PCR reads with MiXCR anew, one entry per CDR3 protein. The table has 600,000 to 650,000 distinct CDR3 sequences, 15% to 20% seen once. The sample consisted of blood. These receptors came from a woman aged 25 to 39 with Graves' hyperthyroidism.

This clonotype came up many times. This chain uses TRBV15 with TRBJ1-1; no clear D gene. Germline CDR1 is LNHNV and CDR2 is YYDKDF (reference sequence). CDR3 length: 15 amino acids. V dropped 1 base and J dropped 0 bases, with 9 bases sitting between them. CDR3 protein: CATSRVAGMNTEAFF. CDR3 sequence (DNA): TGTGCCACCAGCAGAGTCGCGGGGATGAACACTGAAGCTTTCTTT.

This clonotype came up a few times. The rearrangement joins TRBV20-1 to TRBJ2-7, with D possibly matching TRBD2 (6 bases). The germline V gene encodes CDR1 DFQATT and CDR2 SNEGSKA (reference sequence). Trimming took 0 bases from V and 3 from J, leaving 12 bases between them. The CDR3 extends over 14 amino acids. CDR3 coding DNA: TGCAGTGCTAGAGACCGGGACTCAGGCTACGAGCAGTACTTC. Its protein is CSARDRDSGYEQYF.

This clonotype was recorded a few times. The rearrangement joins TRBV6-4 to TRBJ1-5, with TRBD1 matching 8 bases. The CDR3 covers 13 residues. V trimming: 7 bases; J trimming: 5 bases; junction bases outside the gene matches: 4. The germline gives CDR1 MRHNA, CDR2 SNTAGT. The CDR3 region is CASKDREDQPQHF. DNA of the CDR3: TGTGCCAGCAAGGACAGGGAGGATCAGCCCCAGCATTTT.

This clonotype was seen at least ten times. The chain employs TRBV12-3 or TRBV12-4 and TRBJ2-7, with D possibly being TRBD1 (6 bases). Trimming removed 6 bases from V and 3 bases from J, with 18 bases in between. The CDR3 covers 15 residues. CDR3 coding DNA: TGTGCCAGCAGGTTACAGGGTGAGGGGAGCTACGAGCAGTACTTC. Protein: CASRLQGEGSYEQYF.

This clonotype came up a few times. This chain connects TRBV18 to TRBJ2-5, with a tentative D call TRBD2 (5 bases). The CDR3 runs 14 residues. The V end was cut by 3 bases, the J end by 3 bases, with 11 bases between. Germline V gene sequence: CDR1 KGHSH, CDR2 LQKENI. CDR3 residues: CASSPRGSEETQYF. As DNA, the CDR3 is TGTGCCAGCTCACCCCGAGGGTCGGAAGAGACCCAGTACTTC.

The chain employs TRBV6-2 or TRBV6-3 and TRBJ1-3; a weak D match, TRBD1 (5 bases). Germline V gene lookup returns CDR1 MNHEY and CDR2 SVGEGT. Trimming left V 5 bases short and J 6 bases short, with 20 bases between. The CDR3 consists of 16 residues. CDR3 DNA: TGTGCCAGCAGTCAAGAAAACAGGAAGGACCAAAACACCATATATTTT. This codes for CASSQENRKDQNTIYF.

This clonotype was picked up many times. The chain employs TRBV7-3 and TRBJ2-2; D is unresolved. Trimming stripped 1 base from V and 7 bases from J, with 7 bases between. Per the germline V gene, CDR1 is SGHTA and CDR2 is FQGTGA. The CDR3 loop spans 13 amino acids. The CDR3 is CASSLRGDGELFF. The CDR3 nucleotides are TGTGCCAGCAGCTTAAGGGGTGACGGGGAGCTGTTTTTT.

In its sample, this clonotype was seen many times. This chain uses TRBV7-2 with TRBJ2-3; 9 bases line up with TRBD2. The germline V gene encodes CDR1 SGHTA and CDR2 FQGNSA. This CDR3 contains 15 residues. Losses at the gene ends were 0 bases for V and 4 bases for J; bases not matched to a gene: 2. CDR3 DNA: TGTGCCAGCAGCTTAGCGTTAGCGGGAGCAGATACGCAGTATTTT. It specifies CASSLALAGADTQYF.

This clonotype has more than one count but fewer than ten. This rearrangement joins TRBV28 to TRBJ1-2, with TRBD1 as a possible D gene (6 bases). The germline V gene has CDR1 MDHEN and CDR2 SYDVKM. Trimming left V 7 bases short and J 9 bases short, with 21 bases between. This CDR3 is 14 amino acids long. The CDR3, as DNA: TGTGCCAGCAAAGATTCCAGGGGAGAAGGGAGCTACACCTTC. Translated: CASKDSRGEGSYTF.

This clonotype came up many times. The chain links TRBV6-5 to TRBJ2-7; 7 bases map to TRBD1. The V and J ends lost 0 bases and 5 bases, in that order; junction bases with no gene match: 7. The CDR3 has 15 amino acids. Germline V lookup: CDR1 MNHEY, CDR2 SVGAGI. This CDR3 is CASSYSRDRDNEQYF. CDR3 bases: TGTGCCAGCAGTTACTCGAGGGACAGAGATAACGAGCAGTACTTC.

The rearrangement links TRBV10-3 to TRBJ2-5; 7 nucleotides line up with TRBD1. Germline CDR1 ENHRY, CDR2 SYGVKD. Trimming at V came to 11 bases and at J to 2 bases, leaving 5 bases not matched to a gene. The CDR3 is 12 residues long. The CDR3 coding sequence is TGTGCCGTTGGGACAGCACAAGAGACCCAGTACTTC. It yields the protein CAVGTAQETQYF.

Details on this clonotype: The germline gene is not matched at one end of the junction; a read error may be the cause. The J gene is TRBJ2-5, the V gene TRBV7-7; the match to TRBD1 covers 8 bases. The CDR3 runs to 17 residues. Germline V gene sequence: CDR1 SSHAT, CDR2 FNYEAQ (reference sequence). The CDR3 DNA reads as TGTGCTAGCAGCCGACTACGGGGACAGGCACAGCAAGAGACCCAGTACTTC. Protein product: CASSRLRGQAQQETQYF.

The genes are TRBV5-6 and TRBJ1-2; D ambiguous. The ends were cut back, 5 bases at V and 0 bases at J, with 8 bases in the middle. Looked up from germline, CDR1 is SGHDT and CDR2 is YYEEEE. The CDR3 contains 13 residues. CDR3 protein: CASREVTNYGYTF. Written as DNA, the CDR3 is TGTGCCAGCAGGGAAGTGACTAACTATGGCTACACCTTC.

The chain recombines TRBV19 with TRBJ2-7; the match to TRBD1 covers 9 bases. The CDR3 loop spans 13 amino acids. Germline V gene sequence: CDR1 LNHDA, CDR2 SQIVND (reference sequence). The ends lost 10 bases at V and 6 bases at J; junction bases unmatched: 10. The CDR3 loop reads CATNSGTGTEQYF. Written as DNA, the CDR3 is TGTGCCACCAATTCCGGGACAGGGACCGAGCAGTACTTC.

The sample holds many counts of this clonotype. This chain uses TRBV15 with TRBJ2-1; TRBD2 matches 8 bases. CDR3 length equals 15 residues. V gave up 1 base and J gave up 7 bases; unmatched junction bases: 6. Germline-derived CDR1 and CDR2 are LNHNV and YYDKDF (reference sequence). CDR3 DNA sequence: TGTGCCACCAGCAGAGCACGGGAGGGCCCGAATGAGCAGTTCTTC. It yields the protein CATSRAREGPNEQFF. Using reference TRBV15 and TRBJ2-1 for the parts outside the CDR3, the full variable domain is DAMVIQNPRYQVTQFGKPVTLSCSQTLNHNVMYWYQQKSSQAPKLLFHYYDKDFNNEADTPDNFQSRRPNTSFCFLDIRSPGLGDTAMYLCATSRAREGPNEQFFGPGTRLTVL.

This clonotype was observed at least ten times. This sequence joins TRBV6-5 and TRBJ2-1, with D possibly called TRBD1 or TRBD2 (5 bases each). V lost 2 bases, J lost 9 bases, and 23 bases lay in between. Germline V gene lookup returns CDR1 MNHEY and CDR2 SVGAGI. The CDR3 is made up of 17 amino acids. The DNA for the CDR3 is TGTGCCAGCAGTTACAAGCCCCGGGGCAGGGTCGCCACTGAGCAGTTCTTC. Encoded protein: CASSYKPRGRVATEQFF.

This clonotype has ten or more counts. The V gene is TRBV3-1, the J gene TRBJ1-5; D remains unclear. The CDR3 covers 16 residues. Germline CDR1 reads LGHDT; CDR2 reads YNNKEL (reference sequence). Trimming left V 2 bases short and J 0 bases short, with 11 bases between. The CDR3 here is CASSQIAPYSNQPQHF. DNA of the CDR3: TGTGCCAGCAGCCAAATCGCACCCTATAGCAATCAGCCCCAGCATTTT.

This clonotype was recorded many times. V is TRBV11-3 and J is TRBJ2-3; D not resolved. The germline CDR1 and CDR2 sequences are SGHNT and YENEEA. This CDR3 is built from 14 residues. Deletions cut 4 bases from V and 3 bases from J, with 11 bases between. The chain's CDR3 is CASSSAARTDTQYF. The CDR3 nucleotides read TGTGCCAGCAGCTCAGCAGCGAGAACAGATACGCAGTATTTT.

This clonotype was counted at least ten times. The V call is TRBV7-9, the J call TRBJ2-7; tentative D call: TRBD2 (5 bases). Trimming shortened V by 3 bases and J by 5 bases, and 17 bases separated the two germline ends. CDR3 length equals 15 residues. Germline CDR1 is SEHNR and CDR2 is FQNEAQ (reference sequence). The CDR3 protein is CASSLELDWVDEQYF. Here the CDR3 DNA reads TGTGCCAGCAGCTTGGAGCTGGACTGGGTTGACGAGCAGTACTTC.

This clonotype appeared a few times. The chain has TRBV9 and TRBJ2-7; D unclear. With 4 bases removed from V and 3 bases from J, the gap between germline ends came to 14 bases. Germline loops: CDR1 SGDLS, CDR2 YYNGEE. There are 14 residues in the CDR3. The DNA for the CDR3 is TGTGCCAGCAGCTATGGGGTAGGAGACTACGAGCAGTACTTC. It yields the protein CASSYGVGDYEQYF.

The sample holds many counts of this clonotype. V gene TRBV12-3 or TRBV12-4 combines with J gene TRBJ1-2, with D hard to call. Trimming took 6 bases from V and 6 from J, leaving 11 bases between them. CDR3 length: 12 residues. The DNA for the CDR3 is TGTGCCAGCAGCCTGGGGTATGATGGCTACACCTTC. Residues: CASSLGYDGYTF.

This clonotype has ten or more counts. The chain joins TRBV6-1 to TRBJ2-7; D may be TRBD1 or TRBD2 (5 bases each). Germline CDR1 MNHNS, CDR2 SASEGT. Trimming took 0 bases from V and 3 from J, leaving 18 bases between them. The CDR3 covers 17 residues. CDR3 sequence: CASSEAVGPRAGYEQYF. CDR3 nucleotides: TGTGCCAGCAGTGAAGCCGTGGGACCGCGCGCGGGCTACGAGCAGTACTTC.

In its sample, this clonotype was seen a few times. The CDR3 region has the DNA TGTGCCAGCAGCTCCTACAGGGGTCCTGGGGCCAACGTCCTGACTTTC. Amino acid sequence: CASSSYRGPGANVLTF. This sequence joins TRBV9 and TRBJ2-6, with TRBD1 matching 7 bases. CDR1 SGDLS and CDR2 YYNGEE come from the germline V gene. The CDR3 runs 16 residues. The trim removed 4 bases at V and 2 bases at J, leaving 6 bases unmatched.

This clonotype has at least ten counts. This sequence joins TRBV20-1 and TRBJ2-5; tentative D call: TRBD1 (5 bases). Germline assignment: CDR1 DFQATT and CDR2 SNEGSKA (reference sequence). The V and J ends lost 4 bases and 4 bases respectively, with 19 bases between them. The CDR3 totals 15 residues. Here the CDR3 reads CSAKLFVNRGETQYF. As DNA, the CDR3 is TGCAGTGCTAAGCTGTTCGTCAATAGGGGAGAGACCCAGTACTTC.

This clonotype was picked up many times. The J gene is TRBJ1-2, the V gene TRBV7-2, with 7 bases fitting TRBD1. The CDR3 totals 14 residues. V was pared by 7 bases and J by 5 bases, with 10 bases of the junction left unmatched. Germline V gene sequence: CDR1 SGHTA, CDR2 FQGNSA. In DNA, the CDR3 is TGTGCCAGCATCCCAGTGGCAGGGGGTTATGGCTACACCTTC. As protein: CASIPVAGGYGYTF.

This clonotype was detected ten times or more. CDR3 protein: CASSFGLAGRNEQFF. CDR3 nucleotide sequence: TGTGCCAGCAGCTTCGGACTAGCGGGAAGAAATGAGCAGTTCTTC. The chain combines TRBV11-1 with TRBJ2-1; 12 bases are a match to TRBD2. Germline V gives CDR1 SGHAT, CDR2 FQDESV (reference sequence). The CDR3 totals 15 residues. Trimming took 3 bases from V and 7 from J; bases not matched to a gene: 4.

This chain joins TRBV19 and TRBJ1-5; D unresolved. Trimming took 6 bases from V and 0 from J, leaving 12 bases between them. The CDR3 is 15 amino acids. Germline V gives CDR1 LNHDA, CDR2 SQIVND (reference sequence). In DNA form, the CDR3 reads TGTGCCAGTAGCCTTAACAGATATAGCAATCAGCCCCAGCATTTT. It yields the protein CASSLNRYSNQPQHF. Drawing the rest from reference TRBV19 and TRBJ1-5, the complete variable domain is DGGITQSPKYLFRKEGQNVTLSCEQNLNHDAMYWYRQDPGQGLRLIYYSQIVNDFQKGDIAEGYSVSREKKESFPLTVTSAQKNPTAFYLCASSLNRYSNQPQHFGDGTRLSIL.

The chain recombines TRBV6-1 with TRBJ1-5; D is unresolved. The V and J ends lost 2 bases and 9 bases respectively, with 14 bases between them. The CDR3 has 14 amino acids. Germline V lookup: CDR1 MNHNS, CDR2 SASEGT. The CDR3: CASSEHGPGWPQHF. Here the CDR3 DNA reads TGTGCCAGCAGTGAACACGGACCCGGGTGGCCCCAGCATTTT.

This clonotype was recorded a few times. The genes are TRBV20-1 and TRBJ2-5; D unclear. Trimming cost V 6 bases and J 4 bases, with 12 bases left between them. CDR3 length: 12 residues. The germline gives CDR1 DFQATT, CDR2 SNEGSKA (reference sequence). CDR3 sequence: CSAPRAGETQYF. The DNA of the CDR3 is TGCAGTGCGCCCCGGGCCGGAGAGACCCAGTACTTC.

The chain links TRBV20-1 to TRBJ2-1; 15 nucleotides align to TRBD2. V dropped 3 bases and J dropped 7; count of bases not matched to a gene: 10. CDR1 and CDR2 (germline): DFQATT, SNEGSKA (reference sequence). The CDR3 spans 17 residues. The CDR3 DNA reads as TGCAGTGCTAGGGCACCGGGACTAGCGGGAGGAAGGAATGAGCAGTTCTTC. It codes for CSARAPGLAGGRNEQFF.

This clonotype turned up a few times. The chain is built from TRBV19 and TRBJ2-7; 8 nucleotides align to TRBD2. The germline V gene has CDR1 LNHDA and CDR2 SQIVND (reference sequence). V shed 8 bases, J shed 1 base, and the junction held 7 bases outside the gene matches. CDR3 length equals 14 residues. For the CDR3, the DNA is TGTGCCAGTGGGGCTGCGGGGGGATCCTACGAGCAGTACTTC. It encodes CASGAAGGSYEQYF.

This clonotype was observed many times. The V call is TRBV20-1, the J call TRBJ1-2; D is possibly TRBD1 (5 bases). Germline loops: CDR1 DFQATT, CDR2 SNEGSKA (reference sequence). V was trimmed by 3 bases and J by 6 bases, leaving 14 bases between them. The CDR3 loop spans 13 amino acids. The CDR3 region has the DNA TGCAGTGCTAGTTATACAGGCCGGAATGGCTACACCTTC. Translating gives CSASYTGRNGYTF.